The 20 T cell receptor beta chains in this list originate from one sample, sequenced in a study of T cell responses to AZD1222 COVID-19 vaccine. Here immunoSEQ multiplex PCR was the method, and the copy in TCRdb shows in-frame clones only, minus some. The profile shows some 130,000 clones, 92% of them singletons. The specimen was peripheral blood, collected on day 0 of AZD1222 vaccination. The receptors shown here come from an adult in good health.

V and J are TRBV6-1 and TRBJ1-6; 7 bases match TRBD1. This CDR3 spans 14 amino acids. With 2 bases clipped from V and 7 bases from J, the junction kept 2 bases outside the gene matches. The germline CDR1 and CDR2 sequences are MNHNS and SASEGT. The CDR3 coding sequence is TGTGCCAGCAGTGAAAGGGGACAGAATTCACCCCTCCACTTT. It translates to CASSERGQNSPLHF.

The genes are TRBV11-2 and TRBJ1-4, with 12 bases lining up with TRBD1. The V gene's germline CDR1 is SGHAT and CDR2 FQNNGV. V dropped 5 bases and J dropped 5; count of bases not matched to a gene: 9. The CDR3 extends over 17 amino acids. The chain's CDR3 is CASSHGTGGHGNEKLFF. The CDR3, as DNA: TGTGCCAGCAGCCATGGGACAGGGGGCCATGGGAATGAAAAACTGTTTTTT.

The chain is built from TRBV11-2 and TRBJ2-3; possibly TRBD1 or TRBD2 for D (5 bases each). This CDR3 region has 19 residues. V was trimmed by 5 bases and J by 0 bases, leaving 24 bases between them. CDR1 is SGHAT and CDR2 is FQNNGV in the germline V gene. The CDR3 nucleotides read TGTGCCAGCAGCCCGAAGGGGATCCGGGACCCGCGGAGCACAGATACGCAGTATTTT. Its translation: CASSPKGIRDPRSTDTQYF.

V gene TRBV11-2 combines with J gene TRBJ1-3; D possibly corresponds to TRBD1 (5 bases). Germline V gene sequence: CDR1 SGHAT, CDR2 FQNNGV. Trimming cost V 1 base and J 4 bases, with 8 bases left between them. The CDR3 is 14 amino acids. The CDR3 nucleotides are TGTGCCAGCAGCTTAGGGGGGTCCGGAAACACCATATATTTT. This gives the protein CASSLGGSGNTIYF.

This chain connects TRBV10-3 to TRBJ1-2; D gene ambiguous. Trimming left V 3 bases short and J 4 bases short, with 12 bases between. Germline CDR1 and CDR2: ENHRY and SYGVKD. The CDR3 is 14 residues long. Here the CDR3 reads CAISESDLGYGYTF. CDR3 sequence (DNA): TGTGCCATCAGTGAAAGCGACTTGGGCTATGGCTACACCTTC.

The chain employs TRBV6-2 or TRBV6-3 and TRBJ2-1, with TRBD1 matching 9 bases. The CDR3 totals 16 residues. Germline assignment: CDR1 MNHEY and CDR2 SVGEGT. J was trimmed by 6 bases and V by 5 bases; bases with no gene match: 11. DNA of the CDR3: TGTGCCAGCAGTAGTACAGGGGGCGGGGGAGGCAATGAGCAGTTCTTC. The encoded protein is CASSSTGGGGGNEQFF.

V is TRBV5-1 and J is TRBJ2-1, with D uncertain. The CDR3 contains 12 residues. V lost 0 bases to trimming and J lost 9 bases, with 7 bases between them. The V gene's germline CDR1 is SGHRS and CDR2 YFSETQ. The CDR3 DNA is TGCGCCAGCAGCTTGGAAGAGGTTGAGCAGTTCTTC. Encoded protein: CASSLEEVEQFF.

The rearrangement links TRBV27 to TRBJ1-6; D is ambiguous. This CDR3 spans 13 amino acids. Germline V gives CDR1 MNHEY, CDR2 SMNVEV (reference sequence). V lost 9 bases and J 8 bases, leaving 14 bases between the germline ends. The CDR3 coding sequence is TGTGCCAGTAAACTCCCTGGGGATTCACCCCTCCACTTT. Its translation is CASKLPGDSPLHF.

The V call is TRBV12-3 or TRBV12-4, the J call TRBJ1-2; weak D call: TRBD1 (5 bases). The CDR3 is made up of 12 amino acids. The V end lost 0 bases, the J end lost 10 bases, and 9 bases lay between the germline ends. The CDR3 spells CASSLAGLAYTF. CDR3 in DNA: TGTGCCAGCAGTTTAGCGGGGCTGGCCTACACCTTC.

The CDR3 nucleotides read TGTGCCAGCAGCGGAAAGACAGGGGGCAACGGAAAACTGTTTTTT. Its protein is CASSGKTGGNGKLFF. The chain uses TRBV5-4 and TRBJ1-4; TRBD1 agrees at 10 bases. Looked up from germline, CDR1 is SGHNT and CDR2 is YYREEE (reference sequence). The CDR3 extends over 15 amino acids. J gave up 10 bases and V 4 bases, and 10 bases lay outside the gene matches. Combining the CDR3 with reference TRBV5-4 and TRBJ1-4 gives the whole variable domain ETGVTQSPTHLIKTRGQQVTLRCSSQSGHNTVSWYQQALGQGPQFIFQYYREEENGRGNFPPRFSGLQFPNYSSELNVNALELDDSALYLCASSGKTGGNGKLFFGSGTQLSVL.

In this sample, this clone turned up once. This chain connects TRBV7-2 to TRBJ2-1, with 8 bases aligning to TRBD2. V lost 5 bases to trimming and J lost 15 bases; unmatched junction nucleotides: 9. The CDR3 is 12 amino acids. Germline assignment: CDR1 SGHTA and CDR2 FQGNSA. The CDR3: CASSPTWTSLFF. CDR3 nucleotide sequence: TGTGCCAGCAGCCCCACCTGGACTAGCCTGTTCTTC.

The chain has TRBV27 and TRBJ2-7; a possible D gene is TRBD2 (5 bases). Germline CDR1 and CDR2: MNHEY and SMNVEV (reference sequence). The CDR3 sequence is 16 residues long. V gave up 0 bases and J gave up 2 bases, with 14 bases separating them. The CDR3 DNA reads TGTGCCAGCAGTTTATCCCGGGGTACCCTAACCTACGAGCAGTACTTC. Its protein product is CASSLSRGTLTYEQYF.

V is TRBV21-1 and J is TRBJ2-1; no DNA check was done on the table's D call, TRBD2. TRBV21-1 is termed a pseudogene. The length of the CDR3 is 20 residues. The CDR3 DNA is TGTGCCAGCAGCAAAGTGGCAGGACGGACGGGAGGTTACTCCTACAATGAGCAGTTCTTC. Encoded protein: CASSKVAGRTGGYSYNEQFF.

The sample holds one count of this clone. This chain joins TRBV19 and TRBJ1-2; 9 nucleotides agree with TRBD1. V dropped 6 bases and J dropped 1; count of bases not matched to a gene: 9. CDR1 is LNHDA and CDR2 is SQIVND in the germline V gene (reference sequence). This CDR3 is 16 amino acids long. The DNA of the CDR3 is TGTGCCAGTAGAATCTCCCCGGGACAGGGTAACTATGGCTACACCTTC. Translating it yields CASRISPGQGNYGYTF.

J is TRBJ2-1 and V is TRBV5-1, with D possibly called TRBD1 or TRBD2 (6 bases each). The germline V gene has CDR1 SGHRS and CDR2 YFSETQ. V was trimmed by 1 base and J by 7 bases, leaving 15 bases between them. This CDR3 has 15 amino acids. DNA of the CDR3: TGCGCCAGCAGCTTGTATAGCGGAGGGGGGAATGAGCAGTTCTTC. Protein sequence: CASSLYSGGGNEQFF. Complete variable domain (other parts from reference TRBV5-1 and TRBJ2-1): KAGVTQTPRYLIKTRGQQVTLSCSPISGHRSVSWYQQTPGQGLQFLFEYFSETQRNKGNFPGRFSGRQFSNSRSEMNVSTLELGDSALYLCASSLYSGGGNEQFFGPGTRLTVL.

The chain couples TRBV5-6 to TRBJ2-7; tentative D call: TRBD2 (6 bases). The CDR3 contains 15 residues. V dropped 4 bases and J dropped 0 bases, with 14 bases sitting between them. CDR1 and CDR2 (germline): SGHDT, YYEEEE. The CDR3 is CASSPRAGYSYEQYF. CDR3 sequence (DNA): TGTGCCAGCAGCCCAAGGGCGGGATACTCCTACGAGCAGTACTTC.

The CDR3 here is CASSLDREDTQYF. CDR3 nucleotides: TGTGCCAGCAGCTTGGACCGAGAAGATACGCAGTATTTT. The rearrangement uses TRBV5-4 and TRBJ2-3; D unclear. The CDR3 runs to 13 residues. Trimming took off 0 bases at V and 5 bases at J, with 7 bases between the two ends. From germline, CDR1 is SGHNT and CDR2 YYREEE (reference sequence).

The CDR3 protein is CASSYSDSTREKLFF. Here the CDR3 DNA reads TGTGCCAGCAGTTACTCTGACTCGACTAGGGAAAAACTGTTTTTT. The chain joins TRBV6-2 or TRBV6-3 to TRBJ1-4; the D is unclear. Germline V CDR1 and CDR2: MNHEY, SVGEGT. The V end lost 0 bases, the J end lost 8 bases, and 13 bases lay between the germline ends. CDR3 length: 15 amino acids.

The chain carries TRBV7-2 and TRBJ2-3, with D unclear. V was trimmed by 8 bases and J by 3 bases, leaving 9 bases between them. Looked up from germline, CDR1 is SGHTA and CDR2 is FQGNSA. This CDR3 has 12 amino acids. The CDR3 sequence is CASEKLTDTQYF. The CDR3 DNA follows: TGTGCCAGCGAAAAACTGACAGATACGCAGTATTTT.

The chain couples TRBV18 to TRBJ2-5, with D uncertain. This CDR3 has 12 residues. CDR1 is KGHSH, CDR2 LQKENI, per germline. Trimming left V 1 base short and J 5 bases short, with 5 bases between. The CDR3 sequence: CASSPLRETQYF. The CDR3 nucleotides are TGTGCCAGCTCACCACTCAGGGAGACCCAGTACTTC.